This T cell receptor beta chain originates from a study of regulatory T cells in long-lasting Graves disease. With V trimmed by 4 bases and J by 8 bases, 16 bases remained unmatched. The CDR3 totals 17 residues. CDR1 is SGDLS, CDR2 YYNGEE, per germline. Stated time point: newly diagnosed GD, antithyroid drugs for less than 3 months. RNA from PBMCs was the source of the TCR library. Library construction for TCR beta used iRepertoire HTBI primers and Arm-PCR of CDR3 regions. A single record per CDR3 protein comes from TCRdb applying MiXCR to the multiplex PCR reads. The repertoire holds 440,000 or so distinct CDR3 sequences, with just under 15% as singletons. These data were also filed under a second study, of T cells in Graves' hyperthyroidism and ophthalmopathy. That report notes: Newly diagnosed hyperthyroidism patients aged 18 to 65 years had disease lasting under 2 months.

V gene TRBV9 combines with J gene TRBJ2-1, with 9 nucleotides matching TRBD1. This TCR came from a woman aged 25-40 years with Graves disease. Specimen: peripheral blood mononuclear cells (PBMCs), collected at new diagnosis, from a patient treated with antithyroid drugs. The CDR3 sequence: CASSPFSGTGSDDEQFF. The CDR3 nucleotides are TGTGCCAGCAGCCCTTTTTCCGGGACAGGGAGCGACGATGAGCAGTTCTTC.